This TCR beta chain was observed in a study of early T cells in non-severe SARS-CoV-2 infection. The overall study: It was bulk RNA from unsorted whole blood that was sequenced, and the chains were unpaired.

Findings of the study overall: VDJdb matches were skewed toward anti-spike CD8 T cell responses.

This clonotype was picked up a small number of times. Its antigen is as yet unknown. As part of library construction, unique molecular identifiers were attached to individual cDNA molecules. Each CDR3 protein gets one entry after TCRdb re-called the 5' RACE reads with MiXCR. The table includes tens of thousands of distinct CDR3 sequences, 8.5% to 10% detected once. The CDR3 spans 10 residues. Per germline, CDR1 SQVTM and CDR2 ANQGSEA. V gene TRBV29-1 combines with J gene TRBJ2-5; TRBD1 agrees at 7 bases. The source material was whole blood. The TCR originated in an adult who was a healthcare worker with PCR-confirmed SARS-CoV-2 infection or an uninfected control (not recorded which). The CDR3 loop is CVTGEETQYF. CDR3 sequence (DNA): TGCGTCACAGGGGAAGAGACCCAGTACTTC. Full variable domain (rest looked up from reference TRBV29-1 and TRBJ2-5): SAVISQKPSRDICQRGTSLTIQCQVDSQVTMMFWYRQQPGQSLTLIATANQGSEATYESGFVIDKFPISRPNLTFSTLTVSNMSPEDSSIYLCVTGEETQYFGPGTRLLVL.